This TCR beta chain came from a study of cytomegalovirus exposure and HLA in healthy donors. The study ran its PCR with 60 Vbeta and 13 Jbeta primers. The assay was immunoSEQ multiplex PCR, and TCRdb's table has in-frame clones only and misses some. The data hold about 120,000 clones, with 70% to 85% observed a single time. CDR1 is MNHNS, CDR2 SASEGT, per germline. The ends lost 11 bases at V and 5 bases at J; junction bases unmatched: 11. The CDR3 runs 14 residues. As to this clone: Its antigen remains unknown.

Study-wide findings and caveats: Most of the TCR beta V segments (in an earlier analysis) were productive either about 90% or about 30% of the time. TCR beta V- and J-gene trimming, according to a later analysis, was linked to a missense DCLRE1C variant.

This clonotype originated in a man in his fifties or sixties in good health and CMV-seropositive. Sequencing was performed on PBMCs. The V call is TRBV6-1, the J call TRBJ2-2; 7 positions agree with TRBD2. The CDR3 reads CARGGRGWTGELFF. CDR3 nucleotides: TGTGCCCGCGGGGGACGAGGGTGGACCGGGGAGCTGTTTTTT.